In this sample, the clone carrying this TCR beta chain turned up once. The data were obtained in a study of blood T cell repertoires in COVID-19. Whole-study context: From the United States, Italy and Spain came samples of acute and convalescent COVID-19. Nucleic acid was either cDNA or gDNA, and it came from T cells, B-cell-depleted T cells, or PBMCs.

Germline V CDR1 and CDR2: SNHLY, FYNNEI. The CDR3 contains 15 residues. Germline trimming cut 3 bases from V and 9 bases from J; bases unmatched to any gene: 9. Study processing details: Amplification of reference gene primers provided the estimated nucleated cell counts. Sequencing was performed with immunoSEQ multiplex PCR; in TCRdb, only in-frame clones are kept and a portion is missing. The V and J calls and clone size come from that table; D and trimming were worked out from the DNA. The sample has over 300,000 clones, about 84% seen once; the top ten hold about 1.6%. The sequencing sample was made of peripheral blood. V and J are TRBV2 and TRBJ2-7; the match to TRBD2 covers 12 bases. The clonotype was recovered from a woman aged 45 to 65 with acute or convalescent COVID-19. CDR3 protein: CASSDTLAGGPPQYF. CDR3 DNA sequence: TGTGCCAGCAGTGATACGCTAGCGGGAGGGCCGCCGCAGTACTTC.